A selection of T cell receptor beta chains follows, all from one sample in a study of beta chain features in type 1 diabetes. Here immunoSEQ multiplex PCR was the method, and the copy in TCRdb shows in-frame clones only, minus some. The sample lists 140,000 to 150,000 clones, 40% to 55% occurring once. The specimen sequenced was Tregs from blood. The receptors come from a man aged 18 to 29 in good health. CDR3s leave out the opening cysteine and the closing phenylalanine or tryptophan. The order of the fields is V gene, CDR3 protein.

V: TRBV4-1
CDR3: ASSQGLAGGNNEQF

V: TRBV11-3
CDR3: ASSSGWGTEAF

V: TRBV7-9
CDR3: ASSAMSGAF

V: TRBV11-2
CDR3: ASSLVYYNEQF

V: TRBV6-1
CDR3: ASSAAMMGEKLF

V: TRBV27
CDR3: ASSRSGGRTDTQY

V: TRBV5-6
CDR3: ASSYKRVGNEQF

V: TRBV30
CDR3: AWTPGWKKYEQY

V: TRBV10-3
CDR3: ASGQATSGANVLT

V: TRBV6-5
CDR3: ASSYSGQQAF

V: TRBV7-2
CDR3: ASSAKPGLGELF

V: TRBV20-1
CDR3: SARTRDEQF

V: TRBV7-9
CDR3: ASSYREETQY

V: TRBV10-3
CDR3: AISGRGAFYEQY

V: TRBV6-1
CDR3: ASSVGQGTGANVLT

V: TRBV18
CDR3: ASSPQIPRQGRGKLF

V: TRBV7-3
CDR3: ASSLTVDSEAF

V: TRBV9
CDR3: ASSVGQGSYYGYT

V: TRBV29-1
CDR3: SVELRGVHRTEAF

V: TRBV5-6
CDR3: ASSLVGGRYGYT

V: TRBV19
CDR3: ASRRDRESSGNTIY

V: TRBV5-1
CDR3: ASSLGREGTEAF

V: TRBV5-6
CDR3: ASSLRFGSGANVLT

V: TRBV6-4
CDR3: ASRNEGGTEAF

V: TRBV9
CDR3: ASSVGGQGTYEQY

V: TRBV28
CDR3: ASRRPAGLYEQY

V: TRBV5-1
CDR3: ASSSRDTGELF

V: TRBV10-3
CDR3: AISERQVVSPLH

V: TRBV5-1
CDR3: ASSSEGLAGYT

V: TRBV7-2
CDR3: ASSRGAYSYNEQF

V: TRBV2
CDR3: ASNWDWHTGELF

V: TRBV27
CDR3: ASSFSGRRGEQY

V: TRBV5-4
CDR3: ASSLAGTDTQY

V: TRBV5-1
CDR3: ASSFRDRLNTEAF

V: TRBV28
CDR3: ASSFNLGGGAEYPQH

V: TRBV9
CDR3: ASSRDRDTEAF

V: TRBV6-6
CDR3: ASRAGHLNTGELF

V: TRBV5-1
CDR3: ASSPLSGGQF

V: TRBV6-5
CDR3: ASSRTATNEKLF

V: TRBV27
CDR3: ASSRSSSEAF

V: TRBV19
CDR3: ASSDGTSGRTDTQY

V: TRBV28
CDR3: ASSLWGQGGLKEQY

V: TRBV28
CDR3: ASRSGSSYEQY

V: TRBV2
CDR3: ASSGQMNTEAF

V: TRBV19
CDR3: ASSSGRAVHEQY

V: TRBV29-1
CDR3: SVTKQGARLLYEQY

V: TRBV25-1
CDR3: ASQRWTSGGAPGELF

V: TRBV5-4
CDR3: ASSSGGRANEGNEQF

V: TRBV7-9
CDR3: ASSLWDGRVYNEQF

V: TRBV15
CDR3: ATSSYNEQF

V: TRBV5-6
CDR3: ASSSLAAGVTDTQY

V: TRBV5-1
CDR3: ASSVGTSGTYEQY

V: TRBV6-1
CDR3: ASSETQDYNEQF

V: TRBV7-2
CDR3: ASTTLSTQETQY

V: TRBV7-9
CDR3: ASSFGWQNYGYT

V: TRBV10-3
CDR3: AISETFGEANYGYT

V: TRBV7-2
CDR3: ASSLVTGPPGDTQY

V: TRBV5-1
CDR3: ASSLLGGLRHEQY

V: TRBV19
CDR3: ASNPGGGARRTYNEQF

V: TRBV9
CDR3: ASSVNPGQGAYGYT